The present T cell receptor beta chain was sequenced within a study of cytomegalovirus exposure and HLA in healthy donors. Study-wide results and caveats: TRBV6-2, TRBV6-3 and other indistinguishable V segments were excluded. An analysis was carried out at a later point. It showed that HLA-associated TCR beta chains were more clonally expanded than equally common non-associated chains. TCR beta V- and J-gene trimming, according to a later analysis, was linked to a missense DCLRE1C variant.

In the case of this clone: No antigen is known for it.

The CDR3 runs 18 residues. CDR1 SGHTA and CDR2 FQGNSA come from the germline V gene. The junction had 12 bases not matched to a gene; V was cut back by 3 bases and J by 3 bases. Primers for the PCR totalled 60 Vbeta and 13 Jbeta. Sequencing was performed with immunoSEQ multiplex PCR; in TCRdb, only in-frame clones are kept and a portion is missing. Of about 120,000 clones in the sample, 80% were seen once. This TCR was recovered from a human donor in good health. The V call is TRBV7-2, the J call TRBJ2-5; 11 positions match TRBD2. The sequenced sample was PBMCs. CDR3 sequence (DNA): TGTGCCAGCAGCTTCCTATTAGCGGGGGGGCCTCGGGAAGAGACCCAGTACTTC. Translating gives CASSFLLAGGPREETQYF.